The 32 T cell receptor beta chains below all came from one sample that was sequenced in a study of human CD8 memory T cell subsets. The TCR beta sequencing libraries came from UMI-labeled 5' RACE. TCRdb re-called the 5' RACE reads and catalogs CDR3 proteins one per entry, DNA excluded. The sample data list 9,500 to 12,000 distinct CDR3 sequences. Sequenced material: CD8+ T cells from PBMCs. The receptors derive from a human donor in good health.

Judged by frequency, this clonotype is medium-sized (0.01 to 0.1%). The chain carries TRBV10-3 and TRBJ2-1. This CDR3 comprises 14 residues. Germline CDR1 is ENHRY and CDR2 is SYGVKD. The CDR3 spells CAISGSSSYNEQFF.

This clonotype is medium-sized (0.01 to 0.1%) by frequency. The chain joins TRBV27 to TRBJ2-7; TCRdb designates TRBD2, a call that cannot be tested without DNA. The CDR3 is 15 amino acids. Germline V gene data show CDR1 as MNHEY and CDR2 as SMNVEV (reference sequence). The CDR3 here is CASSPVGLAVYEQYF.

This clonotype is classed as medium-sized by frequency. The rearrangement joins TRBV4-1 to TRBJ1-2; TCRdb outputs TRBD1, but without DNA this stays unchecked. The germline gives CDR1 MGHRA, CDR2 YSYEKL. The CDR3 has 15 residues. The CDR3 here is CASSQDRGTNYGYTF.

The chain couples TRBV28 to TRBJ1-1; TCRdb indicates TRBD1, and absent DNA this call remains unverified. The CDR3 contains 15 residues. CDR1 and CDR2 from the germline V gene are MDHEN and SYDVKM. The CDR3 spells CASSSPGTGYTEAFF.

This sequence joins TRBV20-1 and TRBJ2-7; no DNA is available, so the TRBD2 call from TCRdb remains unchecked. This CDR3 contains 16 residues. CDR1 and CDR2 from the germline V gene are DFQATT and SNEGSKA (reference sequence). The CDR3 sequence: CSADSGFLAGSYEQYF.

This chain connects TRBV3-1 to TRBJ1-1; as DNA is missing, the TRBD1 call by TCRdb cannot be tested. The CDR3 contains 14 residues. From germline, CDR1 is LGHDT and CDR2 YNNKEL (reference sequence). This CDR3 reads CASSHPGSNTEAFF.

The chain recombines TRBV7-8 with TRBJ1-2. The CDR3 loop spans 14 amino acids. From germline, CDR1 is SGHVS and CDR2 FQNEAQ. CDR3 amino acids: CASSLEREAYGYTF. The full variable domain, its missing parts supplied by reference TRBV7-8 and TRBJ1-2, is GAGVSQSPRYKVAKRGQDVALRCDPISGHVSLFWYQQALGQGPEFLTYFQNEAQLDKSGLPSDRFFAERPEGSVSTLKIQRTQQEDSAVYLCASSLEREAYGYTFGSGTRLTVV.

V is TRBV7-2 and J is TRBJ2-5. This CDR3 region has 15 residues. Germline V gene sequence: CDR1 SGHTA, CDR2 FQGNSA. This chain's CDR3 is CASSPWNRDQETQYF.

The rearrangement joins TRBV12-3 or TRBV12-4 to TRBJ2-5. This CDR3 has 11 amino acids. CDR3: CASRISETQYF.

The V call is TRBV13, the J call TRBJ1-2; TCRdb proposes TRBD1, but this gene call is untestable without DNA. CDR1 and CDR2 from the germline V gene are PRHDT and FYEKMQ (reference sequence). The CDR3 is 15 residues long. The CDR3 loop is CASSLLDRGPGGYTF.

According to its frequency, this clonotype is medium-sized. CDR3 amino acids: CSVDDPSGSGDTDTQYF. V usage is TRBV29-1 and J usage is TRBJ2-3; the D gene TCRdb calls, TRBD1, cannot be checked with no DNA. Germline V gives CDR1 SQVTM, CDR2 ANQGSEA. The CDR3 runs to 17 residues.

The chain uses TRBV6-6 and TRBJ2-2; with no DNA, the TCRdb D assignment of TRBD1 cannot be verified. The CDR3 runs 16 residues. Germline V CDR1 and CDR2: MNHNY, SVGAGI (reference sequence). CDR3 sequence reads: CASSNGHSWNTGELFF.

The chain couples TRBV6-1 to TRBJ2-7. Germline V gene data show CDR1 as MNHNS and CDR2 as SASEGT. The CDR3 contains 14 residues. CDR3 amino acids: CASSETDNIYEQYF.

This rearrangement joins TRBV27 to TRBJ1-6; TCRdb lists TRBD1, though no DNA is available to test this call. This CDR3 comprises 18 residues. Germline V gene sequence: CDR1 MNHEY, CDR2 SMNVEV (reference sequence). The CDR3 is CASSLNPTGSSYNSPLHF.

This chain joins TRBV10-3 and TRBJ2-3; TCRdb selects TRBD2, and the lack of DNA leaves this call unchecked. The CDR3 is 15 amino acids. CDR1 and CDR2 from the germline V gene are ENHRY and SYGVKD. CDR3 region: CAISEGTSGVDTQYF.

The V gene is TRBV20-1, the J gene TRBJ1-1; TCRdb's D gene call, TRBD1, goes unchecked for lack of DNA. The V gene's germline CDR1 is DFQATT and CDR2 SNEGSKA (reference sequence). This CDR3 spans 13 amino acids. The CDR3 spells CSAIRGSGTEAFF.

The chain links TRBV28 to TRBJ2-7; there is no DNA to check the TCRdb D call of TRBD1. Germline CDR1 reads MDHEN; CDR2 reads SYDVKM. This CDR3 contains 14 residues. CDR3 in amino acids: CASSFWTDPYEQYF. Filled out from reference TRBV28 and TRBJ2-7, the complete variable domain reads DVKVTQSSRYLVKRTGEKVFLECVQDMDHENMFWYRQDPGLGLRLIYFSYDVKMKEKGDIPEGYSVSREKKERFSLILESASTNQTSMYLCASSFWTDPYEQYFGPGTRLTVT.

The chain has TRBV20-1 and TRBJ2-7; TCRdb's assignment of TRBD1 cannot be checked, as there is no DNA. CDR3 length: 13 amino acids. Germline V CDR1 and CDR2: DFQATT, SNEGSKA (reference sequence). This CDR3 reads CSARDPTGGEQYF.

J is TRBJ2-5 and V is TRBV28; the TCRdb call, TRBD2, lacks DNA for checking. CDR1 MDHEN and CDR2 SYDVKM come from the germline V gene. The CDR3 has 15 amino acids. The CDR3 loop reads CASGPGLAEIETQYF.

The rearrangement links TRBV7-2 to TRBJ2-1. The germline gives CDR1 SGHTA, CDR2 FQGNSA. The CDR3 totals 15 residues. The CDR3 loop is CASSLAASGYNEQFF.

This chain joins TRBV7-6 and TRBJ2-3. Germline CDR1 SGHVS, CDR2 FNYEAQ. The CDR3 is made up of 15 amino acids. This CDR3 is CASSLEWLGTDTQYF. The full variable domain, with the rest looked up from reference TRBV7-6 and TRBJ2-3, is GAGVSQSPRYKVTKRGQDVALRCDPISGHVSLYWYRQALGQGPEFLTYFNYEAQQDKSGLPNDRFSAERPEGSISTLTIQRTEQRDSAMYRCASSLEWLGTDTQYFGPGTRLTVL.

This rearrangement joins TRBV29-1 to TRBJ2-7; the D call from TCRdb, TRBD1, cannot be confirmed without DNA. The germline CDR1 and CDR2 sequences are SQVTM and ANQGSEA. The CDR3 extends over 13 amino acids. The CDR3 sequence is CSVLGGRDYEQYF.

The V call is TRBV5-1, the J call TRBJ2-3. Germline V gene sequence: CDR1 SGHRS, CDR2 YFSETQ. The CDR3 contains 14 residues. CDR3 amino acids: CASSHFVSTDTQYF.

This clonotype is identified as medium-sized from frequency. The J gene is TRBJ2-7, the V gene TRBV9. The germline gives CDR1 SGDLS, CDR2 YYNGEE. This CDR3 contains 14 residues. CDR3 in amino acids: CASSVGVSSYEQYF.

V is TRBV13 and J is TRBJ2-1; TCRdb's D call of TRBD2 is untestable without DNA. The CDR3 is 16 amino acids. Per the germline V gene, CDR1 is PRHDT and CDR2 is FYEKMQ (reference sequence). The CDR3 loop is CASSPPSGTSHNEQFF.

The V gene is TRBV7-9, the J gene TRBJ2-1; checking the TCRdb D call of TRBD1 is not possible without DNA. The CDR3 is 11 amino acids. The germline CDR1 and CDR2 sequences are SEHNR and FQNEAQ (reference sequence). CDR3 loop: CASSPPGRQFF.

Considering frequency, this clonotype is medium-sized. The chain links TRBV5-1 to TRBJ1-1; checking the TCRdb D call of TRBD1 is not possible without DNA. This CDR3 contains 14 residues. Germline V CDR1 and CDR2: SGHRS, YFSETQ. The CDR3 region is CASSLEGPRTEAFF.

V gene TRBV7-3 combines with J gene TRBJ2-2. In germline, CDR1 is SGHTA, CDR2 FQGTGA. This CDR3 has 14 amino acids. The CDR3 sequence: CASSLEWGTGELFF. The full variable domain, rest sourced from reference TRBV7-3 and TRBJ2-2, is GAGVSQTPSNKVTEKGKYVELRCDPISGHTALYWYRQSLGQGPEFLIYFQGTGAADDSGLPNDRFFAVRPEGSVSTLKIQRTERGDSAVYLCASSLEWGTGELFFGEGSRLTVL.

This chain uses TRBV14 with TRBJ2-1. From germline, CDR1 is SGHDN and CDR2 FVKESK. The CDR3 is 11 amino acids. This CDR3 is CASSQYYEQFF.

This rearrangement joins TRBV4-2 to TRBJ2-1; the D gene TCRdb calls, TRBD1, cannot be checked with no DNA. CDR3 length: 14 amino acids. CDR1 and CDR2 (germline): LGHNA, YNFKEQ. CDR3 protein: CASSATRGNNEQFF.

This chain joins TRBV20-1 and TRBJ2-7; the TCRdb call, TRBD1, lacks DNA for checking. This CDR3 has 14 amino acids. Per the germline V gene, CDR1 is DFQATT and CDR2 is SNEGSKA (reference sequence). The CDR3 is CSAHERGASYEQYF.

This chain links TRBV5-1 with TRBJ2-1; TCRdb lists TRBD2, though no DNA is available to test this call. In germline, CDR1 is SGHRS, CDR2 YFSETQ. The CDR3 runs to 17 residues. The CDR3 region is CASSLDQTSGYYNEQFF.